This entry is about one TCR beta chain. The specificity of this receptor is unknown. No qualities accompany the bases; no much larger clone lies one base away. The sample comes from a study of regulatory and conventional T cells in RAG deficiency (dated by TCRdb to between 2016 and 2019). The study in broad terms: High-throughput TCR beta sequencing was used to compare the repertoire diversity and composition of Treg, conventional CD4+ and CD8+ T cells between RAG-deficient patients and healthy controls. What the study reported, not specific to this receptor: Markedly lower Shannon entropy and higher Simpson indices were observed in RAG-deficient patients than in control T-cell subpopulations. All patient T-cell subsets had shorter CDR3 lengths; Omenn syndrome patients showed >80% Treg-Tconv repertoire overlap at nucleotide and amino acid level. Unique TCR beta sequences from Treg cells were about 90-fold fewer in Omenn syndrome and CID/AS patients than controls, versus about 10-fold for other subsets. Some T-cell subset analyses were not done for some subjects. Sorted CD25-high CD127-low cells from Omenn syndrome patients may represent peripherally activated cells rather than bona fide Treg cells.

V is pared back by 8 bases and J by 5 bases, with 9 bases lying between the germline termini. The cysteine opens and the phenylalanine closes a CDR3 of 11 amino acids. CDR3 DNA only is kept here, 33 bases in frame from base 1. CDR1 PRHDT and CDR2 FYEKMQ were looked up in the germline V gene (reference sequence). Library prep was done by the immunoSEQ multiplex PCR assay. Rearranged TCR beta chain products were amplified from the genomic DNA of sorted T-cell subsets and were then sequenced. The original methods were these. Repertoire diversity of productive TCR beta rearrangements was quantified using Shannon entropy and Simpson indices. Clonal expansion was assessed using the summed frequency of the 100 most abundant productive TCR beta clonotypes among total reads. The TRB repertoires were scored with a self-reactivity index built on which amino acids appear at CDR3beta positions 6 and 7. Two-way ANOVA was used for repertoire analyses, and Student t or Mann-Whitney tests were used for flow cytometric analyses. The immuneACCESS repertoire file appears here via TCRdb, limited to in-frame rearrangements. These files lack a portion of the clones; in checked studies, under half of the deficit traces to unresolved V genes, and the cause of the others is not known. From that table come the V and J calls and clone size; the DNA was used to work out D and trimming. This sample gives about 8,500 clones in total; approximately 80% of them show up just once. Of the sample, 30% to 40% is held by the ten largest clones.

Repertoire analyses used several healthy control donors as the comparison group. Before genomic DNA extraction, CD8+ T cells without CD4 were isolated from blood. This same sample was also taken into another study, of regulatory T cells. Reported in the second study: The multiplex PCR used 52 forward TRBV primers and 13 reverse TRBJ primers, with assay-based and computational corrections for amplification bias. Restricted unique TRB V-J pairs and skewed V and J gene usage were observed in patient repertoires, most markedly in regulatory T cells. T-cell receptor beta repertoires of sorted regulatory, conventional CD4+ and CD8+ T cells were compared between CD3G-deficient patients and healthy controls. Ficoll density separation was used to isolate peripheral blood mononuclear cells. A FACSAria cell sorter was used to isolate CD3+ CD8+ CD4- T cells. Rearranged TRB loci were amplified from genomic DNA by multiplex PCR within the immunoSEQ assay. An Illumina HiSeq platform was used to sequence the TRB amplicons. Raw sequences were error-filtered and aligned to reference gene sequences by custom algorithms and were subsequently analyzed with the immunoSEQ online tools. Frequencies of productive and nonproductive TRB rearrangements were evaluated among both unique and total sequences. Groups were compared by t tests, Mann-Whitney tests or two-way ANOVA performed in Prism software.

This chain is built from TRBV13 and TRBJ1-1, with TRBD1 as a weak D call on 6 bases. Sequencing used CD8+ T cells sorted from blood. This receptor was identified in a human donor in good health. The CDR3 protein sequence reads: CASEGGTEAFF. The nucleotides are TGTGCCAGCGAGGGGGGAACTGAAGCTTTCTTT.